These 15 T cell receptor beta chains originate from one sample sequenced in a study of PD-1 blockade in classical Hodgkin lymphoma. The time point was: cycle 4 day 1 (C4D1), after about 6 weeks of nivolumab. Autologous stem cell transplantation was followed by relapse in every patient, and brentuximab vedotin exposure varied. Sequenced by immunoSEQ multiplex PCR; TCRdb stores in-frame clones only, minus some. The table shows over 75,000 clones, with 90% occurring only once. This sample comprised peripheral blood mononuclear cells (PBMCs), obtained before the fourth cycle of nivolumab. The receptors derive from a human donor with classical Hodgkin lymphoma.

This chain uses TRBV29-1 with TRBJ2-1; TRBD2 matches at 8 bases. The CDR3 runs 15 residues. With 4 bases clipped from V and 7 bases from J, the junction kept 12 bases outside the gene matches. Germline V gene lookup returns CDR1 SQVTM and CDR2 ANQGSEA. In DNA, the CDR3 is TGCAGCGTTGCGGGGTCGGGGGGGGCCGTTAATGAGCAGTTCTTC. It translates to CSVAGSGGAVNEQFF.

The CDR3 bases are TGTGCCTGGAAGGACTCCTACTATGGCTACACCTTC. Its protein product is CAWKDSYYGYTF. The chain has TRBV30 and TRBJ1-2; D is unclear. The germline V gene has CDR1 GTSNPN and CDR2 SVGIG (reference sequence). This CDR3 region has 12 residues. V dropped 4 bases and J dropped 3 bases, with 9 bases sitting between them.

The chain uses TRBV15 and TRBJ2-2, with 8 bases that match TRBD2. V gave up 0 bases and J gave up 4 bases; unmatched junction bases: 7. This CDR3 is 17 amino acids long. CDR1 is LNHNV, CDR2 YYDKDF, per germline (reference sequence). This chain's CDR3 is CATSRDFGRAGTGELFF. The CDR3 DNA reads as TGTGCCACCAGCAGAGACTTCGGGAGGGCCGGCACCGGGGAGCTGTTTTTT. The full variable domain, rest sourced from reference TRBV15 and TRBJ2-2, is DAMVIQNPRYQVTQFGKPVTLSCSQTLNHNVMYWYQQKSSQAPKLLFHYYDKDFNNEADTPDNFQSRRPNTSFCFLDIRSPGLGDTAMYLCATSRDFGRAGTGELFFGEGSRLTVL.

This clone was detected only a few times. This sequence joins TRBV28 and TRBJ1-2, with 7 bases identical to TRBD1. Trimming cost V 7 bases and J 4 bases; bases outside gene matches: 6. Germline V CDR1 and CDR2: MDHEN, SYDVKM. The CDR3 contains 13 residues. Written as DNA, the CDR3 is TGTGCCAGCAACAGGGGAAACTTCTATGGCTACACCTTC. It specifies CASNRGNFYGYTF.

A few counts support this clone. V and J are TRBV6-6 and TRBJ1-2; D remains unclear. This CDR3 spans 13 amino acids. Germline CDR1 MNHNY, CDR2 SVGAGI (reference sequence). Trimming pared 2 bases from V and 5 bases from J, leaving 9 bases between. CDR3 bases: TGTGCCAGCAGTTACGGACCGCTATATGGCTACACCTTC. Encoded protein: CASSYGPLYGYTF.

The rearrangement links TRBV6-6 to TRBJ2-1; the match to TRBD2 covers 7 bases. The J segment lost 3 bases and the V segment lost 4 bases, leaving 9 bases of the junction unmatched. The germline CDR1 and CDR2 sequences are MNHNY and SVGAGI (reference sequence). This CDR3 comprises 16 residues. CDR3 coding DNA: TGTGCCAGCAGTTCCTCCCTGACGGGGGGCTACAATGAGCAGTTCTTC. Protein sequence: CASSSSLTGGYNEQFF.

The chain has TRBV6-5 and TRBJ2-1; a weak D match, TRBD1 (5 bases). The CDR3 length is 13 residues. V lost 0 bases to trimming and J lost 16 bases, with 16 bases between them. CDR1 MNHEY and CDR2 SVGAGI come from the germline V gene. The chain's CDR3 is CASSYSAGRGSFF. DNA of the CDR3: TGTGCCAGCAGTTACTCTGCCGGAAGGGGCTCTTTCTTC.

The V gene is TRBV7-2, the J gene TRBJ2-1; 10 nucleotides agree with TRBD2. This CDR3 region has 17 residues. V trimming: 1 base; J trimming: 4 bases; junction bases outside the gene matches: 7. The germline CDR1 and CDR2 sequences are SGHTA and FQGNSA. CDR3 loop: CASSLVHSGGGYNEQFF. As DNA, the CDR3 is TGTGCCAGCAGCTTAGTCCACAGCGGGGGGGGTTACAATGAGCAGTTCTTC.

This rearrangement joins TRBV19 to TRBJ1-6; 9 positions agree with TRBD1. The germline CDR1 and CDR2 sequences are LNHDA and SQIVND (reference sequence). V was clipped by 5 bases and J by 10 bases; unmatched bases: 9. The CDR3 extends over 15 amino acids. The CDR3 region is CASSGRDREGSPLHF. The CDR3 DNA sequence: TGTGCCAGTAGTGGCCGGGACAGGGAGGGATCACCCCTCCACTTT.

The rearrangement uses TRBV18 and TRBJ2-5, with a weak D call TRBD1 (7 bases). The CDR3 runs to 15 residues. Germline V CDR1 and CDR2: KGHSH, LQKENI. V lost 2 bases to trimming and J lost 2 bases, with 12 bases between them. Here the CDR3 DNA reads TGTGCCAGCTCACCATTAGCGGACAGGCAAGAGACCCAGTACTTC. Amino acid sequence: CASSPLADRQETQYF.

This chain connects TRBV23-1 to TRBJ2-1; 10 nucleotides match TRBD1. TRBV23-1 is an ORF, and what it does is uncertain. The CDR3 sequence is 16 residues long. The trim removed 0 bases at V and 5 bases at J, leaving 4 bases unmatched. Here the CDR3 DNA reads TGCGCCAGCAGTCAATCTCTGGGACAGGGGAACAATGAGCAGTTCTTC. Protein: CASSQSLGQGNNEQFF.

The J gene is TRBJ1-5, the V gene TRBV5-5; TRBD1 might be the D (5 bases). The germline CDR1 and CDR2 sequences are SGHKS and YYEKEE (reference sequence). CDR3 size: 15 residues. The germline V and J ends were trimmed by 4 bases and 4 bases, with 15 bases remaining between them. CDR3 nucleotides: TGTGCCAGCAGCCCCCCAGGGCGGGGGAATCAGCCCCAGCATTTT. It yields the protein CASSPPGRGNQPQHF.

The rearrangement links TRBV19 to TRBJ1-2, with 7 bases fitting TRBD1. V lost 3 bases and J lost 3; bases outside the gene matches: 7. Germline CDR1 and CDR2: LNHDA and SQIVND (reference sequence). This CDR3 spans 15 amino acids. The CDR3 here is CASSIGDRNYYGYTF. Here the CDR3 DNA reads TGTGCCAGTAGTATTGGGGACAGAAATTACTATGGCTACACCTTC.

The chain carries TRBV7-8 and TRBJ2-1; TRBD2 matches 7 bases. Germline CDR1 is SGHVS and CDR2 is FQNEAQ. The CDR3 loop spans 14 amino acids. V was pared by 5 bases and J by 2 bases, with 3 bases of the junction left unmatched. The CDR3 region is CASSTGTTYNEQFF. CDR3 coding DNA: TGTGCCAGCAGCACCGGGACTACCTACAATGAGCAGTTCTTC.

The V call is TRBV19, the J call TRBJ1-6; no clear D gene. The CDR3 spans 14 residues. Trimming removed 4 bases from V and 5 bases from J, with 9 bases in between. In germline, CDR1 is LNHDA, CDR2 SQIVND (reference sequence). The CDR3 sequence: CASSRGGNNSPLHF. Here the CDR3 DNA reads TGTGCCAGTAGTAGAGGCGGTAATAATTCACCCCTCCACTTT.